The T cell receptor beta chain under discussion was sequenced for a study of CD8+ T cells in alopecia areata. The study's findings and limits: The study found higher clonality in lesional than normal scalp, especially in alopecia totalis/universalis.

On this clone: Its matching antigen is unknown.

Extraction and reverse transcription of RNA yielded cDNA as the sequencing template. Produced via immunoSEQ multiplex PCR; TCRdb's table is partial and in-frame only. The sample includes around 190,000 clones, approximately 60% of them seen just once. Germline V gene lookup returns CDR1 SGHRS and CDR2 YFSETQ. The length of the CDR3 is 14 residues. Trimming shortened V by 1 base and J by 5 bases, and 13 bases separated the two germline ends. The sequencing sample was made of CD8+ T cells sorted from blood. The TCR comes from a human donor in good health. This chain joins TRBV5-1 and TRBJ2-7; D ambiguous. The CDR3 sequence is CASSLPPSGNEQYF. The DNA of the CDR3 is TGCGCCAGCAGCTTGCCACCCTCGGGCAACGAGCAGTACTTC.